The present entry profiles one T cell receptor (beta chain) with its context. The antigen remains undetermined. Looked up from germline, CDR1 is SGHVS and CDR2 is FQNEAQ. This CDR3 spans 16 amino acids. Trimming cost V 3 bases and J 1 base; bases outside gene matches: 6. The data were obtained in a study of cytomegalovirus exposure and HLA in healthy donors. The PCR contained 60 Vbeta and 13 Jbeta primers. Original data processing: In a later analysis, 75 million to 95 million unique TCR beta chains included roughly 11 million shared by two or more donors. The data were produced by immunoSEQ multiplex PCR, yet TCRdb's version contains in-frame clones alone and is incomplete. The V and J calls and clone size come from that table; D and trimming were worked out from the DNA. The table shows approximately 140,000 clones, with about 77% occurring only once. General study points: Available immune exposure information covered CMV serostatus only. Researchers reported in a later analysis that a missense DCLRE1C variant was tied to TCR beta V- and J-gene trimming.

This chain connects TRBV7-8 to TRBJ1-3; 7 bases map to TRBD1. Input material: PBMCs. This TCR came from a female donor in good health and CMV-seronegative. The CDR3 nucleotides read TGTGCCAGCAGCTTCGGGGAACAGGGGTCTGGAAACACCATATATTTT. As protein: CASSFGEQGSGNTIYF.